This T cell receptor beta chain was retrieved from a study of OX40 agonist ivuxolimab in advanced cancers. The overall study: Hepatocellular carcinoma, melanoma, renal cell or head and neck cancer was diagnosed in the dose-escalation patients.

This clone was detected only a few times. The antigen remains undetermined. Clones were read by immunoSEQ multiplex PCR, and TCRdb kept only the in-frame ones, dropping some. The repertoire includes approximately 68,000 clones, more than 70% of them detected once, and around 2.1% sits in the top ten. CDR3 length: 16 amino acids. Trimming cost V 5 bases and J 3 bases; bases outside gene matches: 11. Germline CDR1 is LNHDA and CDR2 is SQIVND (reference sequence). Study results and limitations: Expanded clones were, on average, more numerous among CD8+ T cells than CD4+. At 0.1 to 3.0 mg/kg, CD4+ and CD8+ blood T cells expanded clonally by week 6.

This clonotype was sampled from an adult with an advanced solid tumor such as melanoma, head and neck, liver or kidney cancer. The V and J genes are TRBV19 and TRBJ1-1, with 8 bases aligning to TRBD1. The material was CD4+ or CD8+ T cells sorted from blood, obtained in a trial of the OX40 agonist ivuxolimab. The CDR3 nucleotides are TGTGCCAGTAGTCCCCCCATTGACAGGGGTTACACTGAAGCTTTCTTT. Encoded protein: CASSPPIDRGYTEAFF.